This T cell receptor beta chain was profiled in a study of tumor and adjacent non-tumor tissue in lung cancer. Study-level background: Stage I to III disease affected approximately 11 men and 5 women aged about 30 to 85. Study-wide points: Top 100 clones took a larger repertoire share in normal lung.

Details on this clonotype: No antigen is known for it. A much larger clone lies a single base off, so this may be a read error.

This CDR3 contains 13 residues. Germline lookup yields CDR1 DFQATT and CDR2 SNEGSKA (reference sequence). RNA was extracted from bulk tissue without any cell sorting. Three rounds of nested PCR, following a modified ARM-PCR protocol, produced the TCRbeta library. TCRdb redid the calling of the multiplex PCR reads with MiXCR, one entry per CDR3 protein. The sample has approximately 71,000 distinct CDR3 sequences, about three fifths seen once; the top ten hold 20% to 25%. The sequence was obtained from a man aged 50 to 60 with non-small cell lung cancer. V usage is TRBV20-1 and J usage is TRBJ1-3; no clear D. The sequenced sample was lung tumor tissue. The CDR3 sequence is CSPRAASGNTIYF. DNA for the CDR3: TGCAGTCCTAGGGCGGCTTCGGGAAACACCATATATTTT.